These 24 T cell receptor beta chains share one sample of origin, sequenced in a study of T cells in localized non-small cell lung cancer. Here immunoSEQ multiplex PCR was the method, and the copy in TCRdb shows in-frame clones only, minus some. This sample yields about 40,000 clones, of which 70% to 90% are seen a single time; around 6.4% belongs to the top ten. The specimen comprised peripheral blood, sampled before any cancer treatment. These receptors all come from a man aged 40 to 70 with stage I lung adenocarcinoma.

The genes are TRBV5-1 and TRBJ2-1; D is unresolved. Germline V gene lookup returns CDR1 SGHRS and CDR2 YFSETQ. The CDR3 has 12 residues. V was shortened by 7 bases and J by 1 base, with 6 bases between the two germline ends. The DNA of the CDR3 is TGCGCCAGCGGGGTATCCTACAATGAGCAGTTCTTC. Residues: CASGVSYNEQFF.

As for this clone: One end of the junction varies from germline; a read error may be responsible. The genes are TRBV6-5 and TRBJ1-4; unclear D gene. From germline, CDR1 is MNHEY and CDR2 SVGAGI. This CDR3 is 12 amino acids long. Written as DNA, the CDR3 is TGTGCCAGCAGTCACTCAGACGGTCTAGCGTTTTTT. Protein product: CASSHSDGLAFF.

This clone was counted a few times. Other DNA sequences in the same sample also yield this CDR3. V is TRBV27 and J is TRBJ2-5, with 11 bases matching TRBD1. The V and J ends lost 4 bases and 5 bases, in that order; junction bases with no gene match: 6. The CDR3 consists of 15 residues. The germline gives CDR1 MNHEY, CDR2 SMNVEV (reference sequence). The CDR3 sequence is CASSSGTGGVETQYF. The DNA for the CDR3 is TGTGCCAGCAGTTCCGGGACAGGGGGAGTGGAGACCCAGTACTTC.

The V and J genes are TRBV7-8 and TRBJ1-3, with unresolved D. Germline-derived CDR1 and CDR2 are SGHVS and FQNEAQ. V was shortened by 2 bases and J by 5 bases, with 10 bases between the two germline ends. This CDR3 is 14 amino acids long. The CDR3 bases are TGTGCCAGCAGCTTACCCGGGCTTCGAAACACCATATATTTT. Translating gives CASSLPGLRNTIYF.

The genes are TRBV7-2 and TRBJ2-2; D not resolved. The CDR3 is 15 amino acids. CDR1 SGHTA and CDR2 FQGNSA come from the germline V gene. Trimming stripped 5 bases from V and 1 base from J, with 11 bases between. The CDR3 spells CASSPDAWNTGELFF. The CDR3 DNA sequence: TGTGCCAGCAGCCCCGACGCTTGGAACACCGGGGAGCTGTTTTTT.

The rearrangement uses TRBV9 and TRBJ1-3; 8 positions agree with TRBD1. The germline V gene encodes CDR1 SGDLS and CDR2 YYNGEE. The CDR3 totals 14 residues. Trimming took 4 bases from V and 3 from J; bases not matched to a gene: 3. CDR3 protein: CASSQTGVGNTIYF. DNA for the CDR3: TGTGCCAGCAGCCAGACAGGGGTTGGAAACACCATATATTTT.

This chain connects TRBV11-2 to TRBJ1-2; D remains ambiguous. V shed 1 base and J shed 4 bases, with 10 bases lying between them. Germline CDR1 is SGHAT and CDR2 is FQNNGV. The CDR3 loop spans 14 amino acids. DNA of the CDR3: TGTGCCAGCAGCTTAGGGGGTTTCGGCTATGGCTACACCTTC. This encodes CASSLGGFGYGYTF.

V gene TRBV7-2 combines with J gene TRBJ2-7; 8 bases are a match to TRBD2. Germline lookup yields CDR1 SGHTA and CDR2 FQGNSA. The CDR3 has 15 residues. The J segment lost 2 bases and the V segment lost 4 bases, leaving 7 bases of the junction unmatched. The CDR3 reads CASSSRTSRAYEQYF. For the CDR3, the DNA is TGTGCCAGCAGCTCAAGGACTAGCCGAGCCTACGAGCAGTACTTC.

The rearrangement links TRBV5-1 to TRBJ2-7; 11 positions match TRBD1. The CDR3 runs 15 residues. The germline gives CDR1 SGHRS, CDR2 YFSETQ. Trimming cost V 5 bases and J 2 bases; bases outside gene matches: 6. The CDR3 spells CASSSGTGGTYEQYF. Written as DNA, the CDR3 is TGCGCCAGCAGTTCCGGGACAGGGGGAACCTACGAGCAGTACTTC.

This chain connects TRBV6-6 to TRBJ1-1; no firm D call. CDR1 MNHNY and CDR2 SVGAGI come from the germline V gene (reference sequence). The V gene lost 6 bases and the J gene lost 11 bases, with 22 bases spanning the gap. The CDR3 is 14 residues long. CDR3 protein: CASSPGVETTEAFF. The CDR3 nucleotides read TGTGCCAGCAGCCCGGGTGTAGAAACCACGGAGGCTTTCTTT.

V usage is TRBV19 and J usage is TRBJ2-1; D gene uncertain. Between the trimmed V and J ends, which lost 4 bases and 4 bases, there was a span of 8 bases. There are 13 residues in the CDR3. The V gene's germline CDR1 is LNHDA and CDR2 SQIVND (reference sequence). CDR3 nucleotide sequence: TGTGCCAGTAGTACGGCCGGGTACAATGAGCAGTTCTTC. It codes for CASSTAGYNEQFF. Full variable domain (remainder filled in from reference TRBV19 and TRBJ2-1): DGGITQSPKYLFRKEGQNVTLSCEQNLNHDAMYWYRQDPGQGLRLIYYSQIVNDFQKGDIAEGYSVSREKKESFPLTVTSAQKNPTAFYLCASSTAGYNEQFFGPGTRLTVL.

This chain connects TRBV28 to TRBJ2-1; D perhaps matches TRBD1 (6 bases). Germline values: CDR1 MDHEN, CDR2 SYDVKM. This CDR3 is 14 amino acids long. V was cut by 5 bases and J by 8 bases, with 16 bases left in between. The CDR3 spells CASSPLGSGDEQFF. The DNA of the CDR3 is TGTGCCAGCAGTCCCCTGGGCTCAGGGGATGAGCAGTTCTTC. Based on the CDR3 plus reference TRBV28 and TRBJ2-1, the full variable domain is DVKVTQSSRYLVKRTGEKVFLECVQDMDHENMFWYRQDPGLGLRLIYFSYDVKMKEKGDIPEGYSVSREKKERFSLILESASTNQTSMYLCASSPLGSGDEQFFGPGTRLTVL.

CDR3 protein: CASSQDRAGAYNEQFF. The DNA of the CDR3 is TGTGCCAGCAGCCAAGATAGGGCGGGAGCATACAATGAGCAGTTCTTC. The genes are TRBV4-2 and TRBJ2-1, with 7 bases aligning to TRBD2. CDR3 length: 16 residues. V lost 0 bases, J lost 4 bases, and 6 bases stayed unmatched. Germline CDR1 reads LGHNA; CDR2 reads YNFKEQ.

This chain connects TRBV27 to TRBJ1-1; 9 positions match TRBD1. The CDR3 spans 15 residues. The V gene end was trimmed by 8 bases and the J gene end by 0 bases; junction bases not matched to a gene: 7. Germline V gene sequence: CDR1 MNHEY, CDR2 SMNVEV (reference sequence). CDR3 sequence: CASRDRAFMNTEAFF. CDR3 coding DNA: TGTGCCAGCCGGGACAGGGCCTTTATGAACACTGAAGCTTTCTTT.

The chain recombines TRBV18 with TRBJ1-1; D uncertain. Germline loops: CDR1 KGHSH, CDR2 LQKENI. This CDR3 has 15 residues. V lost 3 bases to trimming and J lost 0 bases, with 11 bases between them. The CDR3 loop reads CASSPMSVMNTEAFF. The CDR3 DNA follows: TGTGCCAGCTCACCCATGTCAGTTATGAACACTGAAGCTTTCTTT.

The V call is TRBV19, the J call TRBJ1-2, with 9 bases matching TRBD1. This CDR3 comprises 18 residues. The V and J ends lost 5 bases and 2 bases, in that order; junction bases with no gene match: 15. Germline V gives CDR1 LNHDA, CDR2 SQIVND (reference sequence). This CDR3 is CASSPRTGGSKVNYGYTF. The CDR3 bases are TGTGCCAGTAGTCCCCGAACAGGGGGCTCAAAGGTGAACTATGGCTACACCTTC.

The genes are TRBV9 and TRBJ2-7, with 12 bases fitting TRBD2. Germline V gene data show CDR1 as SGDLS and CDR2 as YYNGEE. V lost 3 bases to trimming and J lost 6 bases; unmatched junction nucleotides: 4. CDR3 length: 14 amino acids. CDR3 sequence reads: CASSAGTSGSEQYF. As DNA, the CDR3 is TGTGCCAGCAGCGCAGGGACTAGCGGGTCCGAGCAGTACTTC. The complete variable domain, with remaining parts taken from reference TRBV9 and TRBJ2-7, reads DSGVTQTPKHLITATGQRVTLRCSPRSGDLSVYWYQQSLDQGLQFLIQYYNGEERAKGNILERFSAQQFPDLHSELNLSSLELGDSALYFCASSAGTSGSEQYFGPGTRLTVT.

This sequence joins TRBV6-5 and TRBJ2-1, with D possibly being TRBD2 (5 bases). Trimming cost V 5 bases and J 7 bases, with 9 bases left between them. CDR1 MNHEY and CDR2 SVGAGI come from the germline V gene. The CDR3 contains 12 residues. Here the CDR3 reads CASSDGENEQFF. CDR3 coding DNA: TGTGCCAGCAGTGACGGGGAGAATGAGCAGTTCTTC.

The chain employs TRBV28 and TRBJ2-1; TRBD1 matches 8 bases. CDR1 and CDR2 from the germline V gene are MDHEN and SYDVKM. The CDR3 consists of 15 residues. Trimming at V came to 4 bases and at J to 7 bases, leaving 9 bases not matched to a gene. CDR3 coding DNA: TGTGCCAGCAGTTCCAGGGGGCTTTCGCGGAATGAGCAGTTCTTC. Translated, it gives CASSSRGLSRNEQFF.

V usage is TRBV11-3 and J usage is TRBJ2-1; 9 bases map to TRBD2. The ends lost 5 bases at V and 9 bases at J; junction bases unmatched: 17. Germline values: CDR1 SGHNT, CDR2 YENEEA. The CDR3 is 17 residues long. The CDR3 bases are TGTGCCAGCAGCCCACGGATCGGAGCGGGAGGCCAGGGTGAGCAGTTCTTC. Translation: CASSPRIGAGGQGEQFF.

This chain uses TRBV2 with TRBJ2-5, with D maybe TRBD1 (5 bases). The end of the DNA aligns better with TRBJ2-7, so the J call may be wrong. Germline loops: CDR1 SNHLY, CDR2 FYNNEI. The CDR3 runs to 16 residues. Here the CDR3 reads CASSELFTRDSYEQYF. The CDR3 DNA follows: TGTGCCAGCAGTGAATTATTCACCAGGGACTCCTACGAGCAGTACTTC.

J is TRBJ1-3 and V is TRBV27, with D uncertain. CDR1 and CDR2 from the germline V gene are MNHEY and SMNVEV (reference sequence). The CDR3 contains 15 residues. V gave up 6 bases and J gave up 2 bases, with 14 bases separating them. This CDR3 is CASRGGRTPGNTIYF. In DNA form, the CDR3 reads TGTGCCAGCAGGGGAGGACGGACTCCTGGAAACACCATATATTTT.

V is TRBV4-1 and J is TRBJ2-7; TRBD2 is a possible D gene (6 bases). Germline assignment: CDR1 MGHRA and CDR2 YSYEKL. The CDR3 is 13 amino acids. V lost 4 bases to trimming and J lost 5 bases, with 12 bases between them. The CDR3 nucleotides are TGCGCCAGCAGCCTTGTCGGGGGTGACGAGCAGTACTTC. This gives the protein CASSLVGGDEQYF.

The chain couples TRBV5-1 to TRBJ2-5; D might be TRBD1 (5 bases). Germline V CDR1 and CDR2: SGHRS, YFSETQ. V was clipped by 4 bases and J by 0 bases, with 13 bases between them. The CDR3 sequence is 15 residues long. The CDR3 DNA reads TGCGCCAGCAGCCGACAGATCCGGGACCAAGAGACCCAGTACTTC. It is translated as CASSRQIRDQETQYF.